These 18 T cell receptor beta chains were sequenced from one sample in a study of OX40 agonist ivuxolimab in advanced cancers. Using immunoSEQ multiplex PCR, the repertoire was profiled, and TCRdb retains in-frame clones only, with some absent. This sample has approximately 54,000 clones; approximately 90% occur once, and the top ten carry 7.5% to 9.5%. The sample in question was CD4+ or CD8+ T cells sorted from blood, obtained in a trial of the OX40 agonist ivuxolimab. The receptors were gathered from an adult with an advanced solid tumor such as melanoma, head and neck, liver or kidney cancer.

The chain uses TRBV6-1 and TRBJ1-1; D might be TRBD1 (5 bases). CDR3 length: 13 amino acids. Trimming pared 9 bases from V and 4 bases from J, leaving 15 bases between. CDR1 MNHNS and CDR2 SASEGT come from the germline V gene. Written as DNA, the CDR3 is TGTGCCAGTGTACTTGGGGGGACCACTGAAGCTTTCTTT. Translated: CASVLGGTTEAFF.

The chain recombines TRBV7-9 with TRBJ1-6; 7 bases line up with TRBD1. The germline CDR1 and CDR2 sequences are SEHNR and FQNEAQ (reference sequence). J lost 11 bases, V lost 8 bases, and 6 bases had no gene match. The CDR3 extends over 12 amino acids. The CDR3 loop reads CASQGDRAPLHF. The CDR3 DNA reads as TGTGCCAGCCAGGGGGATAGGGCACCCCTCCACTTT.

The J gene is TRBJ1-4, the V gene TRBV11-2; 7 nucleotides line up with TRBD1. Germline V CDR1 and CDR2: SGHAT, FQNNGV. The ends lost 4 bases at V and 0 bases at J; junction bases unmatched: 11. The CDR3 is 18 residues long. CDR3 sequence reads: CASSSWTGGRATNEKLFF. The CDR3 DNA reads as TGTGCCAGCAGCTCATGGACAGGCGGCAGGGCAACTAATGAAAAACTGTTTTTT.

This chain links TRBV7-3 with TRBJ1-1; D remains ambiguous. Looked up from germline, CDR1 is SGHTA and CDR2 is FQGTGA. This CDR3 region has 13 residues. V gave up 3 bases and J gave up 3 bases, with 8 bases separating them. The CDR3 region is CASSFELDTEAFF. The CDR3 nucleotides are TGTGCCAGCAGCTTTGAACTCGACACTGAAGCTTTCTTT.

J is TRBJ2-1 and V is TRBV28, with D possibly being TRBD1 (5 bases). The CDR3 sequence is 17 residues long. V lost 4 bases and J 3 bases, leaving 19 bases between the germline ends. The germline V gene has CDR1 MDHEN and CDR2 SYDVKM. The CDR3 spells CASSSTDPIPNYNEQFF. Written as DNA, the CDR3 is TGTGCCAGCAGTTCGACAGACCCTATCCCAAACTACAATGAGCAGTTCTTC.

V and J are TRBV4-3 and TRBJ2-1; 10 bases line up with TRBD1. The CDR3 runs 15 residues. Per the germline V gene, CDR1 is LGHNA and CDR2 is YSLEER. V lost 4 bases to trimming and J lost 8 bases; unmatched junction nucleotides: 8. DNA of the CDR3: TGCGCCAGCAGCCCGGGGACAGGGGTCGTAGATGAGCAGTTCTTC. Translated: CASSPGTGVVDEQFF.

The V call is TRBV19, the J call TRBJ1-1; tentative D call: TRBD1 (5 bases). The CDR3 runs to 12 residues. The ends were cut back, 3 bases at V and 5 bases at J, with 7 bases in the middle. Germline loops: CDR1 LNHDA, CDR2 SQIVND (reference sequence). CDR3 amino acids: CASSIPGTEAFF. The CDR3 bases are TGTGCCAGTAGTATCCCAGGGACTGAAGCTTTCTTT.

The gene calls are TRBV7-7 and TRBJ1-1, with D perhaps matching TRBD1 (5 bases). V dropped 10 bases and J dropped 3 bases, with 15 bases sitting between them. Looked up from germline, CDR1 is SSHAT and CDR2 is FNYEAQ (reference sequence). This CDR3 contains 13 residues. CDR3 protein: CATYVGEYTEAFF. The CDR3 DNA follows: TGTGCCACCTACGTGGGGGAATACACTGAAGCTTTCTTT.

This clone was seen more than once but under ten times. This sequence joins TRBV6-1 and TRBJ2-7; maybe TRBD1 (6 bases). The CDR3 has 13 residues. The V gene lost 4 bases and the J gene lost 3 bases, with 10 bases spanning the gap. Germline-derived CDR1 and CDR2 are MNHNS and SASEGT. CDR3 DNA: TGTGCCAGCAGTGGACAGGCAGACTACGAGCAGTACTTC. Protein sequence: CASSGQADYEQYF.

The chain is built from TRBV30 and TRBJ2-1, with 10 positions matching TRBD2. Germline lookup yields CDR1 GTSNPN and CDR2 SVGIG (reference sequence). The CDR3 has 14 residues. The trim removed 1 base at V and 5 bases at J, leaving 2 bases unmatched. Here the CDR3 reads CAWSEGLADNEQFF. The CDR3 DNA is TGTGCCTGGAGTGAAGGACTAGCGGACAATGAGCAGTTCTTC.

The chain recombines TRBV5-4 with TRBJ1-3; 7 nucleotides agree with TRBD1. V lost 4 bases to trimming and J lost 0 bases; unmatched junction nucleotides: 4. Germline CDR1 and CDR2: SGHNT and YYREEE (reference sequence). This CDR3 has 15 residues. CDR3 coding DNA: TGTGCCAGCAGCCCCCGGGACAGCTCTGGAAACACCATATATTTT. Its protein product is CASSPRDSSGNTIYF.

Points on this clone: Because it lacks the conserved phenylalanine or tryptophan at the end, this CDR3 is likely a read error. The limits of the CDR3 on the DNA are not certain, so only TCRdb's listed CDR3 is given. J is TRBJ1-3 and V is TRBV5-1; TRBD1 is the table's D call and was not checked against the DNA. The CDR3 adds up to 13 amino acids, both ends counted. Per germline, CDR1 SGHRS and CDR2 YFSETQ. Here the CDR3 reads CASSFQGAGDWRI.

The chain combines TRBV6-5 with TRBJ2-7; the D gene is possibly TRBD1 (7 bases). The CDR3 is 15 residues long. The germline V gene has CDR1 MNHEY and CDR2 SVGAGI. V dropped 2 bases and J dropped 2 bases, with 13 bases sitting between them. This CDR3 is CASSYAGTATYEQYF. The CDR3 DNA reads TGTGCCAGCAGTTACGCGGGGACAGCTACCTACGAGCAGTACTTC.

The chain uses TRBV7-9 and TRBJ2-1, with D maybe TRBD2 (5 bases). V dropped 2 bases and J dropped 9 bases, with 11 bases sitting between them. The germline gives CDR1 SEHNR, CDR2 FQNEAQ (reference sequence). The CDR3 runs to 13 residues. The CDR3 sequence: CASSLLPEGEQFF. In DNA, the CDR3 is TGTGCCAGCAGCTTACTCCCTGAGGGTGAGCAGTTCTTC. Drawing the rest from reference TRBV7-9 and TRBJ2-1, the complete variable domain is DTGVSQNPRHKITKRGQNVTFRCDPISEHNRLYWYRQTLGQGPEFLTYFQNEAQLEKSRLLSDRFSAERPKGSFSTLEIQRTEQGDSAMYLCASSLLPEGEQFFGPGTRLTVL.

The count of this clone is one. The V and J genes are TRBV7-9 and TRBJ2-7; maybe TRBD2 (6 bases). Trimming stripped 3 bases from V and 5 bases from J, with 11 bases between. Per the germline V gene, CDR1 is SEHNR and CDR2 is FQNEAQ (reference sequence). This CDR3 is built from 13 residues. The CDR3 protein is CASSFPRENEQYF. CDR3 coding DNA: TGTGCCAGCAGCTTTCCCCGGGAGAACGAGCAGTACTTC.

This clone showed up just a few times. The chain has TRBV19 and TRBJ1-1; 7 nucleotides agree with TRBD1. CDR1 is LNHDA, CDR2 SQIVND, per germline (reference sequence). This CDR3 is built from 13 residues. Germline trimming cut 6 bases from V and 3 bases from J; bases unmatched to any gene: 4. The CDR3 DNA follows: TGTGCCAGTAGAACTACAGGGGACACTGAAGCTTTCTTT. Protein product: CASRTTGDTEAFF.

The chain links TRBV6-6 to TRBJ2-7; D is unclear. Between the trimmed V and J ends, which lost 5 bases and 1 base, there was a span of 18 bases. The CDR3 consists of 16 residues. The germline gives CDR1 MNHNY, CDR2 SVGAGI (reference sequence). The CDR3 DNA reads TGTGCCAGCAGTCCCCGACCGATCTTCCAGTCCTACGAGCAGTACTTC. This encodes CASSPRPIFQSYEQYF.

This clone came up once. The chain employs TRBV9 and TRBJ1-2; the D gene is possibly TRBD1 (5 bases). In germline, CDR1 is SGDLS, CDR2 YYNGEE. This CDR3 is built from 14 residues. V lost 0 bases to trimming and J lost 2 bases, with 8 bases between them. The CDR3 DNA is TGTGCCAGCAGCGTAGCTCCAGGGAACTATGGCTACACCTTC. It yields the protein CASSVAPGNYGYTF.